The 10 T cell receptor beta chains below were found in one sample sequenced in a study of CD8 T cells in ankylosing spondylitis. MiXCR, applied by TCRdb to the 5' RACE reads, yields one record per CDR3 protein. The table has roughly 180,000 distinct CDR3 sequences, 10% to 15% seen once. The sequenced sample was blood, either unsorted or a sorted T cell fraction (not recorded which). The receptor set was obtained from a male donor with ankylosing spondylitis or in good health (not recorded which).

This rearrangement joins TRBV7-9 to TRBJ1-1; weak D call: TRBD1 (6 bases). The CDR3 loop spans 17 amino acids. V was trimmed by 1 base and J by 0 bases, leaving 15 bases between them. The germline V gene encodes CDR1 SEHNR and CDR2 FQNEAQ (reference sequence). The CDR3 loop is CASSLGGGPVMNTEAFF. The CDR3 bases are TGTGCCAGCAGCTTAGGAGGGGGGCCGGTAATGAACACTGAAGCTTTCTTT.

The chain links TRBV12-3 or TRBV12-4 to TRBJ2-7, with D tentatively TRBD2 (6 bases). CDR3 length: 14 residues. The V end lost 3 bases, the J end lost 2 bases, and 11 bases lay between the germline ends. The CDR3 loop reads CASSFAGLAYEQYF. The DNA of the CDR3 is TGTGCCAGCAGTTTCGCGGGGCTTGCCTACGAGCAGTACTTC.

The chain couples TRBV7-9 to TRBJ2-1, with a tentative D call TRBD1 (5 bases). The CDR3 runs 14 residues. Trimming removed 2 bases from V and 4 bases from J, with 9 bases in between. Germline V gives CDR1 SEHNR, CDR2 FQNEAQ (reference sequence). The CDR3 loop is CASSLTDRYNEQFF. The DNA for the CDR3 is TGTGCCAGCAGCTTAACCGACAGATACAATGAGCAGTTCTTC.

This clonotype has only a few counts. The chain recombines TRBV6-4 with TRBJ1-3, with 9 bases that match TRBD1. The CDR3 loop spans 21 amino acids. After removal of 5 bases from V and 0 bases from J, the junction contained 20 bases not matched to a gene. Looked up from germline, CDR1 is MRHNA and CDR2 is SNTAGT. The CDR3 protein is CASSNRLRDREVYGSGNTIYF. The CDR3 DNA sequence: TGTGCCAGCAGTAACCGACTCCGGGACAGGGAAGTTTATGGCTCTGGAAACACCATATATTTT.

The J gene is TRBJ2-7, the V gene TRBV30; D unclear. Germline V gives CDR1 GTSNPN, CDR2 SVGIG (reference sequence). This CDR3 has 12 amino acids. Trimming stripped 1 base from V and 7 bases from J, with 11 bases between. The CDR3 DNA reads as TGTGCCTGGAGTGCTCTGGCGGAGGAGCAGTACTTC. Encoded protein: CAWSALAEEQYF.

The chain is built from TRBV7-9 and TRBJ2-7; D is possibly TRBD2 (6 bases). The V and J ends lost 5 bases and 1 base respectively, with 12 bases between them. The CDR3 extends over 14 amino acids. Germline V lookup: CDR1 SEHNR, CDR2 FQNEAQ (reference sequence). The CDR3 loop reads CASSPPDYSYEQYF. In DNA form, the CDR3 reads TGTGCCAGCAGCCCCCCGGACTATTCCTACGAGCAGTACTTC.

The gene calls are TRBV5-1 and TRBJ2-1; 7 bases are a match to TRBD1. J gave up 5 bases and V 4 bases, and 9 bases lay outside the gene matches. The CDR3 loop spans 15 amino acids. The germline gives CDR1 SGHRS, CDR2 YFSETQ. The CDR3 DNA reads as TGCGCCAGCAGCGTCAGACAGGGCTTAAACAATGAGCAGTTCTTC. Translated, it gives CASSVRQGLNNEQFF.

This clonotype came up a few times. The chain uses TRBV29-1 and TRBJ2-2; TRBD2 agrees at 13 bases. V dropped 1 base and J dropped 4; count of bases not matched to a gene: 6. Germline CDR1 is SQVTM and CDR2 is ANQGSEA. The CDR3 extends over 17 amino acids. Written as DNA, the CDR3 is TGCAGCGTTGAAGTAGGACTAGCGGGAGCGGGCACCGGGGAGCTGTTTTTT. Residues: CSVEVGLAGAGTGELFF.

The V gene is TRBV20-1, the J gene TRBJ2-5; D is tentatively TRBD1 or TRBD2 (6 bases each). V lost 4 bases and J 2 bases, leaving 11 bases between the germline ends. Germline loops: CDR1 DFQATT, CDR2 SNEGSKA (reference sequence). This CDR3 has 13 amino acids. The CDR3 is CSAKEGQQETQYF. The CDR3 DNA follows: TGCAGTGCTAAGGAGGGACAACAAGAGACCCAGTACTTC.

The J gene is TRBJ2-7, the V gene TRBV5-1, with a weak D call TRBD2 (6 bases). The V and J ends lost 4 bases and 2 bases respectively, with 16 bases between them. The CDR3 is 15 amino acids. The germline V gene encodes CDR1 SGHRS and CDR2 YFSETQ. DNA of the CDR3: TGCGCCAGCAGCGCCTATAGCGGTCTGGCCTACGAGCAGTACTTC. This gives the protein CASSAYSGLAYEQYF.